This T cell receptor (beta chain) was sequenced for a study of cytomegalovirus exposure and HLA in healthy donors. Study in general: There were nearly 120 million unique TCR beta sequences, drawn from approximately 180 million T cells, in an earlier analysis. Assignment to the Caucasian-associated ancestry cluster applied to approximately 80% of the approximately 370 genotyped donors. General observations from the study: Through in vitro validation, a few CMV-associated chains were shown to be specific for CMV antigens. It is likely that the observed cluster of highly shared sequence variants was a sequencing artifact.

Regarding this clone: Its antigen is still unknown.

Germline values: CDR1 SGHDN, CDR2 FVKESK. J lost 2 bases, V lost 1 base, and 2 bases had no gene match. The CDR3 runs to 14 residues. Both 60 Vbeta primers and 13 Jbeta primers went into the PCR. The table came from immunoSEQ multiplex PCR; TCRdb's copy has only in-frame clones and leaves some out. The sample contains more than 95,000 clones, about three quarters of which appear only once. The sequencing input was PBMCs. The source of this sequence is a woman under 30 in good health and CMV-seropositive. The genes are TRBV14 and TRBJ2-7, with 7 bases that match TRBD1. CDR3 DNA: TGTGCCAGCAGCCAAGTGACAGGGCCCTACGAGCAGTACTTC. Protein product: CASSQVTGPYEQYF.